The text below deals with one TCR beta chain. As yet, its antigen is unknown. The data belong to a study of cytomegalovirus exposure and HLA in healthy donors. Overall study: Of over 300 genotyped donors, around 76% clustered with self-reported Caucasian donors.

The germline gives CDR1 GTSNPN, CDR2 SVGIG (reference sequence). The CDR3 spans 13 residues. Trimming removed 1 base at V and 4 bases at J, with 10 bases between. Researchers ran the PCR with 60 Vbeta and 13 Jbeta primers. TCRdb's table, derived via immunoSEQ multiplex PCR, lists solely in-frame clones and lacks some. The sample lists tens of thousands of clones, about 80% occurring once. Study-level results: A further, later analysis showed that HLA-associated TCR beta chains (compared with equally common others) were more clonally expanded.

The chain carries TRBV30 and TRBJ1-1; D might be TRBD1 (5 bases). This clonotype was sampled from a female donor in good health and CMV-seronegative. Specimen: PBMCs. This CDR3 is CAWSAQGGTEAFF. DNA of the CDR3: TGTGCCTGGAGTGCTCAGGGAGGCACTGAAGCTTTCTTT.